This is a list of T cell receptor beta chains from one sample in a study of blood T cell repertoires in COVID-19. Profiling relied on immunoSEQ multiplex PCR, and the TCRdb table lists in-frame clones only, not all of them. The sample carries more than 85,000 clones, over 65% recorded once. The sequencing input was peripheral blood. The source is a human donor in a cohort sampled during active COVID-19. The conserved cysteine and the conserved F or W are not part of the CDR3 here. The order of the fields is V gene, CDR3 protein.

V: TRBV28
CDR3: ASHTSYEQY

V: TRBV28
CDR3: ASSPQRWGVTYEQY

V: TRBV4-3
CDR3: ASSRQRESYEQY

V: TRBV2
CDR3: ASTFDRERYKPQH

V: TRBV7-2
CDR3: ASSLGQGYNEQF

V: TRBV4-1
CDR3: ASSLETFQGTNEQY

V: TRBV11-2
CDR3: ASSPAGTGGSGYT

V: TRBV2
CDR3: ASNGGRSPRGPTEAF

V: TRBV6-5
CDR3: ASSYSTGVQETQY

V: TRBV6-6
CDR3: ASSPQVDTPNTGELF

V: TRBV5-4
CDR3: ASSPGQGRELF

V: TRBV23-1
CDR3: ASPFAGTPSTYEQY

V: TRBV2
CDR3: ASSTATGADTEAF

V: TRBV5-6
CDR3: ASSLSGVSTDTQY

V: TRBV5-1
CDR3: ASVSQGQSGETQY

V: TRBV19
CDR3: ASSGIASSYEQY

V: TRBV6-5
CDR3: ASRTGTSGNNEQF

V: TRBV5-4
CDR3: ASSVYSGGGTGELF

V: TRBV27
CDR3: ASSRLDSRYGYT

V: TRBV5-1
CDR3: ASSLGAGPDTQY

V: TRBV25-1
CDR3: ASSEFRGNEKLF

V: TRBV4-1
CDR3: ASSHNRRDSYKETQY

V: TRBV19
CDR3: ASSGGNLNYEQY

V: TRBV7-2
CDR3: ASSPQTPGTKLF

V: TRBV19
CDR3: ASSIIGAGQPQH

V: TRBV2
CDR3: ASSLLRTGINEQF

V: TRBV2
CDR3: ASSEFGGTATYETHPPLH

V: TRBV28
CDR3: ASRLQGNQPQH

V: TRBV5-6
CDR3: ASSFLQTDTQY

V: TRBV27
CDR3: ASSLGRGQDGYT

V: TRBV9
CDR3: ASSPGTGNEKLF

V: TRBV12-3/TRBV12-4
CDR3: ASRSGWEMRAF

V: TRBV4-2
CDR3: ASSQDLAGGLKVETQY

V: TRBV6-6
CDR3: ASSSGQQRNQPQH

V: TRBV18
CDR3: ASSPPGQGGTEAF